This is a list of T cell receptor beta chains from one sample in a study of T-cell memory formation after mild COVID-19. In TCRdb, the 5' RACE reads were re-called with MiXCR into one record per CDR3 protein. The sample records about 430,000 distinct CDR3 sequences, less than 25% being singletons. Specimen: PBMCs or a T cell subset sorted from them (not recorded which). These receptors came from an adult woman who had mild COVID-19 (a few samples of this study predate the infection). Cell type and time point are not known. Both conserved end residues are part of each CDR3. A D gene is named only where the DNA matches it firmly. For some rows the clone size is stated as once, few or many, or as a class when expanded; others skip it.

NA NA 14 TRBJ2-3 TRBV15 TGTGCCACCAGCAGAGATGTCGGCACAGATACGCAGTATTTT CATSRDVGTDTQYF
NA NA 11 TRBJ2-1 TRBV5-1 TGCGCCAGCAGCCGTCTCTACCAGCAGTTCTTC CASSRLYQQFF
NA NA 14 TRBJ1-1 TRBV19 TGTGCCAGTAGTACCGCGGGCGGGAACACTGAAGCTTTCTTT CASSTAGGNTEAFF
few NA 14 TRBJ2-1 TRBV7-3 TGTGCCAGCAGCTTAGACCCAGGACCACTCCCGCAGTTCTTC CASSLDPGPLPQFF
few NA 13 TRBJ1-2 TRBV12-3/TRBV12-4 TGTGCCAGCAGTTTAACCCATCCTCAGGGCTACACCTTC CASSLTHPQGYTF
few NA 15 TRBJ2-2 TRBV24-1 TGTGCCACCAGTGCGTGGGGCGAGTTTACCGGGGAGCTGTTTTTT CATSAWGEFTGELFF
few TRBD2 14 TRBJ2-7 TRBV9 TGTGCCAGCAGCCCCCGGACTAGCAGTTACGAGCAGTACTTC CASSPRTSSYEQYF
NA TRBD1 16 TRBJ1-5 TRBV12-3/TRBV12-4 TGTGCCAGCAGTTATGACAGGGGGCCAAGCAATCAGCCCCAGCATTTT CASSYDRGPSNQPQHF
NA TRBD2 14 TRBJ2-2 TRBV10-3 TGTGCCATCAATAGCGGGAGAAAAACCGGGGAGCTGTTTTTT CAINSGRKTGELFF
few TRBD1 14 TRBJ2-5 TRBV6-1 TGTGCCAGCATGCACAGGGGGCGCGGGGAGACCCAGTACTTC CASMHRGRGETQYF
few NA 14 TRBJ2-5 TRBV7-9 TGTGCCAGCAGCCCGCGAAGAAACCAAGAGACCCAGTACTTC CASSPRRNQETQYF
NA TRBD1 15 TRBJ1-1 TRBV2 TGTGCCAGCAGTCATAGACCCACAGGGGCCACTGAAGCTTTCTTT CASSHRPTGATEAFF
many TRBD2 15 TRBJ2-7 TRBV5-4 TGTGCCAGCAGCCAAGGACTAGCGGGGAGGGACGAGCAGTACTTC CASSQGLAGRDEQYF
NA TRBD2 19 TRBJ2-3 TRBV4-3 TGCGCCAGCAGCCAAGATTACAGGGAAATAGCGGGAGGAACAGATACGCAGTATTTT CASSQDYREIAGGTDTQYF
few NA 16 TRBJ2-4 TRBV12-3/TRBV12-4 TGTGCCAGCAGTCTCCATAGCGGTATAGCCAAAAACATTCAGTACTTC CASSLHSGIAKNIQYF
NA TRBD2 15 TRBJ2-3 TRBV24-1 TGTGCCACCAGTGGACTAGCGGGGGGGCAGGCGGCGCAGTATTTT CATSGLAGGQAAQYF
NA NA 16 TRBJ2-3 TRBV12-3/TRBV12-4 TGTGCCAGCAGTTTAGGTAGCGATTCACGGGCAGATACGCAGTATTTT CASSLGSDSRADTQYF
NA NA 13 TRBJ2-3 TRBV5-1 TGCGCCAGCACCAACACGCTTTTGGATACGCAGTATTTT CASTNTLLDTQYF
few NA 15 TRBJ1-3 TRBV5-6 TGTGCCAGCAGCTTGGGGCAGGGAGTGGGAAACACCATATATTTT CASSLGQGVGNTIYF
many NA 12 TRBJ2-7 TRBV5-5 TGTGCCAGCAGCGACCAGGGAACCGAGCAGTACTTC CASSDQGTEQYF
NA NA 16 TRBJ1-1 TRBV15 TGTGCCACCAGCAGAGATGCCGGGACTATGGAGACTGAAGCTTTCTTT CATSRDAGTMETEAFF
few NA 13 TRBJ1-1 TRBV6-2/TRBV6-3 TGTGCCAGCAGTTCCGAGGGCTACACTGAAGCTTTCTTT CASSSEGYTEAFF
NA NA 12 TRBJ2-1 TRBV25-1 TGTGCCAGCAGTTCCGTCCCCAATGAGCAGTTCTTC CASSSVPNEQFF
once NA 18 TRBJ1-2 TRBV7-8 TGTGCCAGCAGCTTAGATAGGACCTACACCGATCGAGACTATGGCTACACCTTC CASSLDRTYTDRDYGYTF
few NA 17 TRBJ2-3 TRBV19 TGTGCCAGTAGTATTCAACCAACGGCGGCCACTGCAGATACGCAGTATTTT CASSIQPTAATADTQYF
many NA 11 TRBJ1-1 TRBV7-3 TGTGCCAGCAGCTCAGACACTGAAGCTTTCTTT CASSSDTEAFF
NA NA 17 TRBJ2-4 TRBV7-9 TGTGCCAGCAGCTTTGGCGGGGCCGCGCTAGCCAAAAACATTCAGTACTTC CASSFGGAALAKNIQYF
NA NA 13 TRBJ2-2 TRBV24-1 TGTGCCACCTTGGAGGCGAACACCGGGGAGCTGTTTTTT CATLEANTGELFF
few TRBD1 15 TRBJ1-2 TRBV29-1 TGCAGCGTTGAAGAAGGACAGGGGCGGATTTATGGCTACACCTTC CSVEEGQGRIYGYTF
few TRBD1 16 TRBJ2-7 TRBV5-1 TGCGCCAGCAGCTTCCACAATCCCCGGGACAGCGGCGAGCAGTACTTC CASSFHNPRDSGEQYF
NA NA 14 TRBJ2-7 TRBV2 TGTGCCAGCAGTGAAGCTGCCAGCCGCTACGAGCAGTACTTC CASSEAASRYEQYF
few TRBD2 14 TRBJ2-3 TRBV7-2 TGTGCCAGCAGGAGACTAGCGGGCCCAGATACGCAGTATTTT CASRRLAGPDTQYF
few NA 19 TRBJ2-6 TRBV27 TGTGCCAGCAGTTTTGTTTGGGCAGGGGCCCGCTCGGGGGCCAACGTCCTGACTTTC CASSFVWAGARSGANVLTF
few TRBD2 14 TRBJ2-5 TRBV5-5 TGTGCCAGCAGCTTGGGGATAGCGGGAGAGACCCAGTACTTC CASSLGIAGETQYF
NA TRBD2 14 TRBJ2-7 TRBV6-5 TGTGCCAGCACCACGACGGGAGGGTCCTACGAGCAGTACTTC CASTTTGGSYEQYF
few NA 16 TRBJ2-2 TRBV24-1 TGTGCCACCAGTCCTTCCGGGAACGCGAACACCGGGGAGCTGTTTTTT CATSPSGNANTGELFF
NA NA 14 TRBJ2-2 TRBV2 TGTGCCAGCAAAGGGCAGGGACCCACCGGGGAGCTGTTTTTT CASKGQGPTGELFF
few TRBD1 15 TRBJ2-3 TRBV5-5 TGTGCCAGCAGCTTGGGGGACAGGGGGGCAGATACGCAGTATTTT CASSLGDRGADTQYF
few NA 13 TRBJ2-1 TRBV30 TGTGCCTGGCAAACCGGGGGGCTCGATGAGCAGTTCTTC CAWQTGGLDEQFF
few TRBD2 15 TRBJ2-7 TRBV11-1 TGTGCCAGCAGCCGTTCCGGGACTAGATCCTCCGAGCAGTACTTC CASSRSGTRSSEQYF
few NA 17 TRBJ2-3 TRBV7-2 TGTGCCAGCAGCTTCGGTCTAGCGAGCCCTAGCACAGATACGCAGTATTTT CASSFGLASPSTDTQYF
few TRBD1 16 TRBJ1-3 TRBV5-1 TGCGCCAGCAGCTTGGAGGGACAGTCGAGAGGAAACACCATATATTTT CASSLEGQSRGNTIYF
few NA 12 TRBJ2-2 TRBV12-3/TRBV12-4 TGTGCCAGCAGTGCCGGGACCCTGAAGCTGTTTTTT CASSAGTLKLFF
few NA 10 TRBJ2-4 TRBV12-3/TRBV12-4 TGTGCCAGCAGTTTGGAAATTCAGTACTTC CASSLEIQYF
few NA 15 TRBJ2-1 TRBV9 TGTGCCAGCAGCGTAGATCCTTTTGCTTACAATGAGCAGTTCTTC CASSVDPFAYNEQFF
NA NA 11 TRBJ1-1 TRBV6-1 TGTGTCCTAGGTGTTAACACTGAAGCTTTCTTT CVLGVNTEAFF
NA NA 14 TRBJ2-1 TRBV7-6 TGTGCCAGCAGCTTCCTAGGACGAGGCAATGAGCAGTTCTTC CASSFLGRGNEQFF
NA NA 13 TRBJ1-5 TRBV7-9 TGTGCCAGCAGCGCACAGGGTAGTCAGCCCCAGCATTTT CASSAQGSQPQHF
NA NA 15 TRBJ2-7 TRBV7-9 TGTGCCAGCAGCTCACGGGACCGGGGCGGCTACGAGCAGTACTTC CASSSRDRGGYEQYF
NA NA 12 TRBJ1-3 TRBV7-2 TGTGCCAGCAGCCCCCAGGGAAACACCATATATTTT CASSPQGNTIYF
NA NA 17 TRBJ2-5 TRBV24-1 TGTGCCACCAGTGATTTCGGCGGAATTGGATCACAAGAGACCCAGTACTTC CATSDFGGIGSQETQYF
few NA 16 TRBJ2-7 TRBV2 TGTGCCAGCGAGTACTTCCCCCAGGGACTCACGTACGAGCAGTACTTC CASEYFPQGLTYEQYF
few TRBD2 17 TRBJ2-3 TRBV4-3 TGCGCCAGCAGCCAAGAGCTAGCGGGAGCGACCACAGATACGCAGTATTTT CASSQELAGATTDTQYF
many TRBD2 13 TRBJ2-7 TRBV20-1 TGCAGTGCTTCGGGACTAGCGATCTACGAGCAGTACTTC CSASGLAIYEQYF
NA NA 14 TRBJ2-7 TRBV11-2 TGTGCCAGCAGCTTAGGCAGAACACTCTACGAGCAGTACTTC CASSLGRTLYEQYF
many TRBD1 17 TRBJ1-1 TRBV5-1 TGCGCCAGCAGCTTGGAAGCGAGGGGGCAATTGAGCACTGAAGCTTTCTTT CASSLEARGQLSTEAFF
NA NA 14 TRBJ1-2 TRBV25-1 TGTGCCAGCAGTGATCGGGGCGCGGGTTATGGCTACACCTTC CASSDRGAGYGYTF